This T cell receptor (beta chain) was identified during a study of T-cell reconstitution after alpha-beta-depleted transplantation in children. Study conclusions and caveats: There were some patients whose high TCRbeta diversity at day 60 came from surviving recipient T cells and thymic progenitors. Several hundred expanded graft clones reportedly gave rise to the alpha-beta T cells present about two months after transplant. Newly produced T cells mostly provided counts and TCRbeta diversity after one year, as hyperexpanded clones declined.

Remarks on this clonotype: What it binds is not known.

Unique molecular identifiers tagged the TCRbeta library. TCRdb re-analysed the PCR reads in MiXCR, keeping a single row per CDR3 protein. Seen here are 800,000 to 1,000,000 distinct CDR3 sequences, around 30% observed once, and the top ten hold about 28%. V was pared by 4 bases and J by 6 bases, with 16 bases between. CDR1 is SGHRS and CDR2 is YFSETQ in the germline V gene. CDR3 length: 14 residues. The specimen was PBMCs, mostly from graft donor cells, collected 360 days after TCRalphabeta/CD19-depleted stem cell transplant. This clonotype was sampled from a boy under three years old who had a stem cell transplant for SCID, so the T cells may come from the graft donor. V and J are TRBV5-1 and TRBJ1-1, with a possible D match to TRBD1 (6 bases). Here the CDR3 DNA reads TGCGCCAGCAGCGCAAGTACAGGGTGGGCTGAAGCTTTCTTT. It is translated as CASSASTGWAEAFF.